A selection of T cell receptor beta chains follows, all from one sample in a study of beta chain features in type 1 diabetes. TCRdb's copy holds only in-frame clones and misses some; the assay was immunoSEQ multiplex PCR. The table has 200,000 to 300,000 clones, roughly 21% seen once; the top ten hold about 0.028%. Sequencing was carried out using naive CD4+ T cells from blood. The receptors originated from a woman between 40 and 50 years old with type 1 diabetes. Both conserved end residues are part of each CDR3. Fields, in order: D gene, J gene, V gene, clone size, CDR3 protein, CDR3 DNA. A D gene is named only where the DNA matches it firmly. Size is omitted from some rows. Given values are once, few, many or a class for expanded clones.

TRBD1 TRBJ2-5 TRBV19 NA CASRATGTGVETQYF TGTGCCAGTAGAGCAACCGGGACAGGGGTAGAGACCCAGTACTTC
NA TRBJ1-5 TRBV7-2 NA CASSLARDQPQHF TGTGCCAGCAGCCTGGCCAGGGATCAGCCCCAGCATTTT
TRBD2 TRBJ2-1 TRBV4-2 NA CASSHGTSGGQHEQFF TGTGCCAGCAGCCACGGGACTAGCGGGGGCCAGCATGAGCAGTTCTTC
NA TRBJ2-2 TRBV2 NA CASGRAGNTGELFF TGTGCCAGCGGCAGGGCTGGGAACACCGGGGAGCTGTTTTTT
NA TRBJ2-3 TRBV29-1 few CSLVPGPAGDTQYF TGCAGCCTTGTGCCAGGACCTGCAGGGGATACGCAGTATTTT
NA TRBJ1-2 TRBV27 NA CASSSLQRVGYTF TGTGCCAGCAGTAGCCTCCAGAGGGTTGGCTACACCTTC
NA TRBJ1-6 TRBV6-5 NA CASSYVQGGSPLHF TGTGCCAGCAGTTACGTCCAGGGAGGCTCACCCCTCCACTTT
NA TRBJ2-1 TRBV7-2 few CASSLDDGNGNEQFF TGTGCCAGCAGCTTAGACGACGGGAATGGCAATGAGCAGTTCTTC
TRBD2 TRBJ2-1 TRBV4-2 NA CASSHPPGTSNNEQFF TGTGCCAGCAGCCATCCTCCCGGGACTAGCAACAATGAGCAGTTCTTC
NA TRBJ2-2 TRBV29-1 few CSVGIAPNTGELFF TGCAGCGTGGGGATAGCGCCTAACACCGGGGAGCTGTTTTTT
TRBD1 TRBJ1-5 TRBV7-9 few CASSLGDRVGPQHF TGTGCCAGCAGCTTAGGGGACAGGGTTGGGCCCCAGCATTTT
TRBD2 TRBJ2-5 TRBV6-6 few CASRESGGARETQYF TGTGCCAGCAGAGAGAGCGGGGGGGCCCGAGAGACCCAGTACTTC